Sequencing of this TCR beta chain was carried out in a study of T cells in lung cancer brain metastases (dated by TCRdb to between 2018 and 2020). Concerning the study at large: Seventeen of the 20 patients had a history of tobacco use, with a median of roughly 40 pack-years. Median interval between primary and brain metastasis specimen acquisition was 300 to 350 days. Primary and metastatic specimens both had an average DNA integrity number of approximately 3.8, with no significant difference between the two sites. A cohort of approximately 20 patients was included, from whom 40 or so specimens were contributed, with one primary lung lesion and one brain metastasis obtained from each patient. The study compared TCR beta CDR3 repertoires between fully resected primary non-small cell lung cancers and paired brain metastases. A median age at first diagnosis of 45 to 60 years was recorded for the patients, of whom about 9 were male and 11 were female. Of the roughly 21 patients, around 17 received no interval therapy between resection of the primary and resection of the metastasis. Results the study describes overall, beyond this receptor: It was not possible to control for the effects of preoperative corticosteroids on T cell infiltration in brain metastases. Brain metastases had significantly fewer unique productive clones than paired primaries (median approximately 1,500 versus 4,300). DNA fragmentation in the FFPE samples may have prevented recovery of the complete infiltrating T cell repertoire. In brain metastases, the ten most abundant clones accounted for a significantly larger fraction of the repertoire than in primaries, a finding that suggests clonal expansion. Most clones were specific to a single lesion, and overlap between paired lesions was limited (mean Morisita index around 0.25).

Resection was performed in the patients for synchronous oligometastatic disease or for delayed recurrence of a solitary brain metastasis. To avoid including cancers other than NSCLC, any patient with a history of multiple malignancies was excluded. Tumor areas were macrodissected from four to six deparaffinized around 9 um unstained sections, using marked H&E slides as a guide. Every specimen was formalin-fixed and paraffin-embedded (FFPE). Genomic DNA was extracted using the AllPrep DNA/RNA FFPE Kit. From a lookup of the germline V gene (reference sequence), CDR1 and CDR2 are GTSNPN and SVGIG. V sheds 0 bases and J sheds 1 base, leaving 9 bases between their ends. Measured from the cysteine to the phenylalanine, the CDR3 is 15 residues long. Only CDR3 DNA remains: 45 bases, in frame from the first base. In the case of this clone: No cognate antigen has been identified for it. Base quality data are lacking; no much larger clone is found one base away.

Each sample received roughly 2 to 5.5 ug of genomic DNA as input, and the DNA input was kept equal within each pair of samples. TCR beta libraries were constructed in two PCR steps with the immunoSEQ hsTCRbeta Kit, which uses multiplexed V and J gene primers. Pooled libraries with positive and negative controls were sequenced on an Illumina MiSeq using a 100-cycle paired-end protocol. Processing in the source paper ran as follows. The immunoSEQ vendor processed the raw data into normalized, annotated TCR beta repertoire reports. Richness was defined as the number of unique clones by nucleotide sequence, and the iChao1 and Efron-Thisted estimators were used to extrapolate total richness. Paired lesions were characterized and compared using Pielou's evenness, Simpson's index, top-ten clone proportional abundance, and the Morisita overlap index. Here the immuneACCESS table is served through TCRdb, limited to in-frame sequences with V and J called. Missing clones are a known gap in these copies; in checked studies unresolved V genes cover under half, and the rest lacks a known reason. V and J calls and clone size are those listed in that table; D and trimming were worked out from the DNA. The sample yields fewer than 6,500 clones; approximately 91% were counted once. The ten most abundant clones make up about 4.2% of the sample.

Sequencing was performed on tumor tissue from the primary lung tumor. Taken with the paper, the label for cell subset or site translates to: primary lung cancer lesion. The sequence was obtained from a man between 65 and 85 years old with non-small cell lung cancer. In this chain, TRBV30 is recombined with TRBJ1-4; no D gene is confidently identified. The CDR3 here reads CAWSVVRLTNEKLFF. Here is the DNA: TGTGCCTGGAGTGTAGTACGGTTAACTAATGAAAAACTGTTTTTT. This CDR3, with the reference TRBV30 and TRBJ1-4 proteins standing in past its ends, gives the full variable domain SQTIHQWPATLVQPVGSPLSLECTVEGTSNPNLYWYRQAAGRGLQLLFYSVGIGQISSEVPQNLSASRPQDRQFILSSKKLLLSDSGFYLCAWSVVRLTNEKLFFGSGTQLSVL.